The next 19 T cell receptor beta chains were all read from a single sample in a study of blood T cell repertoires in COVID-19. The assay was immunoSEQ multiplex PCR, and TCRdb's table has in-frame clones only and misses some. The table has approximately 400,000 clones, 87% seen once. Sequencing was performed on PBMCs or T cells enriched from blood (not recorded which). These receptors all stem from a man aged 25 to 40 who had recovered from COVID-19.

This sequence joins TRBV5-4 and TRBJ2-1; TRBD2 might be the D (5 bases). V lost 1 base and J 3 bases, leaving 14 bases between the germline ends. Germline V gene lookup returns CDR1 SGHNT and CDR2 YYREEE (reference sequence). The CDR3 loop spans 16 amino acids. The CDR3 loop is CASSLSAGAGYNEQFF. CDR3 in DNA: TGTGCCAGCAGCTTGAGTGCGGGCGCGGGCTACAATGAGCAGTTCTTC.

The genes are TRBV5-1 and TRBJ1-4; D perhaps matches TRBD1 (5 bases). Trimming left V 3 bases short and J 9 bases short, with 9 bases between. From germline, CDR1 is SGHRS and CDR2 YFSETQ. The CDR3 sequence is 12 residues long. This chain's CDR3 is CASSSDSQKLFF. The CDR3 DNA reads TGCGCCAGCAGCTCTGACAGCCAAAAACTGTTTTTT.

The chain links TRBV19 to TRBJ1-4, with TRBD1 matching 7 bases. Trimming cost V 4 bases and J 1 base; bases outside gene matches: 3. Germline values: CDR1 LNHDA, CDR2 SQIVND (reference sequence). The CDR3 loop spans 15 amino acids. Here the CDR3 reads CASSTGGITNEKLFF. The CDR3 region has the DNA TGTGCCAGTAGTACAGGGGGGATAACTAATGAAAAACTGTTTTTT.

The count of this clone is one. J is TRBJ2-7 and V is TRBV7-8, with D tentatively TRBD2 (5 bases). With 4 bases removed from V and 1 base from J, the gap between germline ends came to 8 bases. The CDR3 runs to 13 residues. Germline loops: CDR1 SGHVS, CDR2 FQNEAQ. The CDR3 DNA reads as TGTGCCAGCAGCTCTGAGGGTTCCTACGAGCAGTACTTC. Translated: CASSSEGSYEQYF.

V and J are TRBV6-1 and TRBJ1-2; D remains ambiguous. Germline CDR1 reads MNHNS; CDR2 reads SASEGT. CDR3 length: 12 amino acids. V lost 3 bases, J lost 5 bases, and 7 bases lay in between. CDR3 sequence (DNA): TGTGCCAGCAGTGACCAAGCGTATGGCTACACCTTC. Protein sequence: CASSDQAYGYTF.

The chain has TRBV4-3 and TRBJ1-1, with D possibly matching TRBD1 (6 bases). Trimming pared 1 base from V and 9 bases from J, leaving 12 bases between. Germline V gives CDR1 LGHNA, CDR2 YSLEER. This CDR3 has 13 amino acids. CDR3 sequence: CASSQALQGKAFF. CDR3 DNA: TGCGCCAGCAGCCAAGCCCTACAGGGTAAAGCTTTCTTT.

The chain links TRBV7-5 to TRBJ2-6; whether TRBD2, the table's D call, matches the DNA was not checked. TRBV7-5 counts as a pseudogene. The CDR3 is made up of 19 amino acids. In nucleotides, the CDR3 is TGTGCCAGAAGCTTAAAGGGGCTAGCGGGGGACTCTGGGGCCAACGTCCTGACTTTC. Its protein is CARSLKGLAGDSGANVLTF.

Note on this clone: A junction end diverges from the germline sequence, so it may reflect a read error. The gene calls are TRBV5-6 and TRBJ2-3; TRBD1 might be the D (6 bases). The V gene's germline CDR1 is SGHDT and CDR2 YYEEEE. This CDR3 has 15 amino acids. Here the CDR3 reads CASNGLSGGTDTQYF. CDR3 sequence (DNA): TGTGCCAGCAACGGGCTTAGTGGGGGCACGGATACGCAGTATTTT.

This chain connects TRBV19 to TRBJ1-2; D is unresolved. Trimming cost V 1 base and J 3 bases, with 12 bases left between them. Germline assignment: CDR1 LNHDA and CDR2 SQIVND (reference sequence). The CDR3 sequence is 15 residues long. The CDR3 is CASSIGQEFDYGYTF. Here the CDR3 DNA reads TGTGCCAGTAGTATAGGGCAGGAATTCGACTATGGCTACACCTTC.

The genes are TRBV5-4 and TRBJ2-7; 11 bases match TRBD2. J was trimmed by 5 bases and V by 3 bases; bases with no gene match: 7. The CDR3 is 15 amino acids. Germline-derived CDR1 and CDR2 are SGHNT and YYREEE (reference sequence). CDR3 sequence (DNA): TGTGCCAGCAGCTCCCCACTAGCGGGGGTCGACGAGCAGTACTTC. It yields the protein CASSSPLAGVDEQYF.

This chain uses TRBV5-8 with TRBJ1-4; 8 nucleotides align to TRBD1. Germline CDR1 SGHTS, CDR2 YDEGEE. Trimming took 1 base from V and 7 from J; bases not matched to a gene: 3. The CDR3 contains 14 residues. CDR3 in DNA: TGTGCCAGCAGCTTGCCACAGGGGGGTGAAAAACTGTTTTTT. Residues: CASSLPQGGEKLFF.

The J gene is TRBJ2-7, the V gene TRBV6-2 or TRBV6-3, with D unresolved. Germline V lookup: CDR1 MNHEY, CDR2 SVGEGT. The CDR3 consists of 13 residues. V lost 0 bases and J lost 6, with 9 bases in between. The CDR3 loop is CASSYSFSLEQYF. CDR3 DNA sequence: TGTGCCAGCAGTTACTCGTTTTCTCTCGAGCAGTACTTC.

In DNA, the CDR3 is TGTGCCAGCAGCCAAAGGGGATCCAAAGATACGCAGTATTTT. Protein product: CASSQRGSKDTQYF. The gene calls are TRBV16 and TRBJ2-3; D perhaps matches TRBD1 (5 bases). The ends were cut back, 2 bases at V and 5 bases at J, with 11 bases in the middle. This CDR3 region has 14 residues. Germline CDR1 KGHSY, CDR2 FQNENV.

The genes are TRBV11-2 and TRBJ2-7; 11 positions match TRBD1. Germline V gene data show CDR1 as SGHAT and CDR2 as FQNNGV. The CDR3 sequence is 15 residues long. V shed 7 bases and J 3 bases; nucleotides not matched to a gene: 8. The CDR3 protein is CASTRGQGAYYEQYF. The DNA of the CDR3 is TGTGCCAGCACCAGAGGACAGGGGGCCTACTACGAGCAGTACTTC.

The gene calls are TRBV7-2 and TRBJ1-2; D possibly corresponds to TRBD1 (5 bases). The CDR3 has 14 residues. Per germline, CDR1 SGHTA and CDR2 FQGNSA. The V and J ends lost 0 bases and 5 bases respectively, with 10 bases between them. CDR3 in amino acids: CASSLARASYGYTF. For the CDR3, the DNA is TGTGCCAGCAGCTTAGCCAGGGCCTCATATGGCTACACCTTC.

This chain uses TRBV5-1 with TRBJ1-5; the D is unclear. Germline CDR1 is SGHRS and CDR2 is YFSETQ. The V gene lost 1 base and the J gene lost 5 bases, with 13 bases spanning the gap. There are 15 residues in the CDR3. This CDR3 is CASSLLPGNDQPQHF. In DNA form, the CDR3 reads TGCGCCAGCAGCTTGCTCCCAGGCAATGATCAGCCCCAGCATTTT.

V and J are TRBV2 and TRBJ1-2, with no clear D. Trimming removed 0 bases from V and 4 bases from J, with 6 bases in between. The CDR3 is 13 residues long. The germline gives CDR1 SNHLY, CDR2 FYNNEI. The CDR3 reads CASSEAPSYGYTF. The CDR3 DNA reads as TGTGCCAGCAGTGAAGCGCCCAGCTATGGCTACACCTTC.

Details on this clone: The same CDR3 is also encoded by other DNA sequences in this sample. The genes are TRBV3-1 (or the pseudogene TRBV3-2) and TRBJ1-2, with TRBD1 matching 7 bases. J gave up 4 bases and V 5 bases, and 7 bases lay outside the gene matches. CDR3 length equals 14 residues. CDR1 and CDR2 from the germline V gene are LGHDT and YNNKEL (reference sequence). The CDR3 sequence: CASSLKQGSYGYTF. CDR3 nucleotide sequence: TGTGCCAGCAGCTTAAAACAGGGGAGCTATGGCTACACCTTC.

In this sample, this clone turned up once. The chain employs TRBV4-3 and TRBJ1-1; the D gene is possibly TRBD1 (6 bases). Trimming left V 3 bases short and J 4 bases short, with 12 bases between. This CDR3 is built from 14 residues. The germline V gene encodes CDR1 LGHNA and CDR2 YSLEER. The CDR3 DNA follows: TGCGCCAGCAGCCAGGGGGGGCAGGTCACTGAAGCTTTCTTT. This sequence encodes CASSQGGQVTEAFF.